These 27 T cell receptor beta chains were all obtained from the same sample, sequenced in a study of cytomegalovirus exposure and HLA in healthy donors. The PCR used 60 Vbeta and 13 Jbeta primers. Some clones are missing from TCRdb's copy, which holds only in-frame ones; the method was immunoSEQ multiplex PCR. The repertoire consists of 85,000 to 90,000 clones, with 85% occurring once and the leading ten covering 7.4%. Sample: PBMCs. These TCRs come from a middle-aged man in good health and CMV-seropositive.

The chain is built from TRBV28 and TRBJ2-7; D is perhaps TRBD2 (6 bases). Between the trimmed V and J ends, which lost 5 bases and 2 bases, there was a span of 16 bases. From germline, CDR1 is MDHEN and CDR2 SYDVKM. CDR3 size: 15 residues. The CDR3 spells CASSLVAGSPYEQYF. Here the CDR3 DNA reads TGTGCCAGCAGTCTGGTGGCGGGGTCCCCCTACGAGCAGTACTTC.

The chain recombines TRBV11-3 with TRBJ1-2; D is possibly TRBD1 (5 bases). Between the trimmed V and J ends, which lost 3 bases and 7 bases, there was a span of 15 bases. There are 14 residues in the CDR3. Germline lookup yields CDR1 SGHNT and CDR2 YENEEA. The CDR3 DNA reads TGTGCCAGCAGCTTGGGGTCGGGGGGGTGTGGCTACACCTTC. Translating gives CASSLGSGGCGYTF. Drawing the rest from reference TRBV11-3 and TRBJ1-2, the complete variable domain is EAGVVQSPRYKIIEKKQPVAFWCNPISGHNTLYWYLQNLGQGPELLIRYENEEAVDDSQLPKDRFSAERLKGVDSTLKIQPAELGDSAVYLCASSLGSGGCGYTFGSGTRLTVV.

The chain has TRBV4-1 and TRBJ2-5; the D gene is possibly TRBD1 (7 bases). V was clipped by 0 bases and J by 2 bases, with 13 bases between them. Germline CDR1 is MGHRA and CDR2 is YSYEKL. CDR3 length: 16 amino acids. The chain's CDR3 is CASSQDQGGIQETQYF. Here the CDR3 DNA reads TGCGCCAGCAGCCAAGATCAGGGGGGCATTCAAGAGACCCAGTACTTC.

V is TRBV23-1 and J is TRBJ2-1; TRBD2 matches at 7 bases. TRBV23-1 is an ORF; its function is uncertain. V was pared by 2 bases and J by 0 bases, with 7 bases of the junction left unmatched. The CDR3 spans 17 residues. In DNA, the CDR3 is TGCGCCAGCAGTCAAATTCCGCGGGAGCCCTCCTACAATGAGCAGTTCTTC. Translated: CASSQIPREPSYNEQFF.

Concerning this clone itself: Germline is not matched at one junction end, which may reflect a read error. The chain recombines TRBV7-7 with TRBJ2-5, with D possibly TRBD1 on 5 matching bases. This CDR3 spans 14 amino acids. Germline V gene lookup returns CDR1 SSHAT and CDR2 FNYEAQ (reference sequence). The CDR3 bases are TGTGCTAGCAGCTTAGGGGCAGGTCAAGAGACCCAGTACTTC. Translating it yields CASSLGAGQETQYF.

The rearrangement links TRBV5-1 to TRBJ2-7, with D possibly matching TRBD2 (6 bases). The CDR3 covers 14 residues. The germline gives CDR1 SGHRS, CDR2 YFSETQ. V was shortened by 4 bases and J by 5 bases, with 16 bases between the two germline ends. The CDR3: CASSVAGSLDEQYF. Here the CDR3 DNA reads TGCGCCAGCAGCGTGGCCGGGAGTCTGGACGAGCAGTACTTC. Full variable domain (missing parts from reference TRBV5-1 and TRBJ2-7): KAGVTQTPRYLIKTRGQQVTLSCSPISGHRSVSWYQQTPGQGLQFLFEYFSETQRNKGNFPGRFSGRQFSNSRSEMNVSTLELGDSALYLCASSVAGSLDEQYFGPGTRLTVT.

CDR3 DNA: TGTGCCAGCAGCCAAGGTGTAGGGGAGGGCTACGAGCAGTACTTC. Translation: CASSQGVGEGYEQYF. The V and J genes are TRBV4-2 and TRBJ2-5; 7 nucleotides agree with TRBD2. Near its end, the DNA agrees better with TRBJ2-7, so the J call may be wrong. Germline lookup yields CDR1 LGHNA and CDR2 YNFKEQ. There are 15 residues in the CDR3.

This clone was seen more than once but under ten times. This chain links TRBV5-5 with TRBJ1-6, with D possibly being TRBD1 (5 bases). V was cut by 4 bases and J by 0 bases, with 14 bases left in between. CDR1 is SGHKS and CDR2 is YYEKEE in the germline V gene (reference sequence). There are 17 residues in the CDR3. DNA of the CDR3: TGTGCCAGCAGCCAGGACACCTCCAGCTCCTATAATTCACCCCTCCACTTT. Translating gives CASSQDTSSSYNSPLHF.

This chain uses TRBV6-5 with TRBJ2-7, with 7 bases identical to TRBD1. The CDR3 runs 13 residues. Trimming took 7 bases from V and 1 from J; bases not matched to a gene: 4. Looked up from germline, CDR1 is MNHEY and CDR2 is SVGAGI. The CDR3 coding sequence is TGTGCCAGCATCGGGACAGATTCCTACGAGCAGTACTTC. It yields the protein CASIGTDSYEQYF.

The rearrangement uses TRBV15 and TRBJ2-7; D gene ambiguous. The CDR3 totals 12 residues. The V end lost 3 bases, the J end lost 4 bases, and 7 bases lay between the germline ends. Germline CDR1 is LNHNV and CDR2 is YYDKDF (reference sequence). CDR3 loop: CATSSDTYEQYF. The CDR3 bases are TGTGCCACCAGCAGCGACACATACGAGCAGTACTTC. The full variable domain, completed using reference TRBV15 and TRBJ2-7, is DAMVIQNPRYQVTQFGKPVTLSCSQTLNHNVMYWYQQKSSQAPKLLFHYYDKDFNNEADTPDNFQSRRPNTSFCFLDIRSPGLGDTAMYLCATSSDTYEQYFGPGTRLTVT.

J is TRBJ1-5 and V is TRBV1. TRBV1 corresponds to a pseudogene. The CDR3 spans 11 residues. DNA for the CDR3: TGCACCCGGGGGAACAGGCCGCCCCAGCATTTT. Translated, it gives CTRGNRPPQHF.

The CDR3, as DNA: TGCGCCAGCAGCTTGAGGGACAGGGGGCTCTACGAGCAGTACTTC. It translates to CASSLRDRGLYEQYF. J is TRBJ2-7 and V is TRBV5-1; 12 nucleotides line up with TRBD1. The germline gives CDR1 SGHRS, CDR2 YFSETQ. The length of the CDR3 is 15 residues. V was clipped by 1 base and J by 3 bases; unmatched bases: 2.

The CDR3 sequence is CASSVAAGNYEQYF. The CDR3 DNA sequence: TGTGCCAGCAGCGTAGCAGCAGGGAACTACGAGCAGTACTTC. The V call is TRBV9, the J call TRBJ2-5; a weak D match, TRBD1 (5 bases). The last part of the DNA fits TRBJ2-7 better; the J call may be wrong. The CDR3 totals 14 residues. Germline V CDR1 and CDR2: SGDLS, YYNGEE.

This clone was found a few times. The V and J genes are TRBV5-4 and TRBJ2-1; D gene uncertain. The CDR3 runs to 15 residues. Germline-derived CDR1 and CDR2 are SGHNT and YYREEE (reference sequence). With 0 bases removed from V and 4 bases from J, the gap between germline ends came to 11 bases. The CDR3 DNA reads TGTGCCAGCAGCTTGGCCGGTAATTCATACAATGAGCAGTTCTTC. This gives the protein CASSLAGNSYNEQFF.

The CDR3 region is CASSLRGNSDGYTF. CDR3 nucleotide sequence: TGTGCCAGCAGTCTCAGGGGCAATTCGGATGGCTACACCTTC. The chain employs TRBV5-6 and TRBJ1-2; perhaps TRBD1 as D (6 bases). The V gene's germline CDR1 is SGHDT and CDR2 YYEEEE. The CDR3 loop spans 14 amino acids. Deletions cut 5 bases from V and 6 bases from J, with 17 bases between.

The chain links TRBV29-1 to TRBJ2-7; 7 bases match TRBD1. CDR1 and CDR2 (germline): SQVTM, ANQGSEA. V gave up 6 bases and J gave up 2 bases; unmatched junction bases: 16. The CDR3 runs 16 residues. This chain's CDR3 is CSVTNRGLQKTYEQYF. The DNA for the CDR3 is TGCAGCGTAACGAACAGGGGCCTACAAAAAACCTACGAGCAGTACTTC.

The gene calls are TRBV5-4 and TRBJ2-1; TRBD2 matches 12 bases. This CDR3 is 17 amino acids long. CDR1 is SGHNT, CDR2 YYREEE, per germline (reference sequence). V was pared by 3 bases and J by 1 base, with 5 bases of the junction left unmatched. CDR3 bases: TGTGCCAGCAGCTCCCGGACTAGCGGGACATCCTACAATGAGCAGTTCTTC. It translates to CASSSRTSGTSYNEQFF.

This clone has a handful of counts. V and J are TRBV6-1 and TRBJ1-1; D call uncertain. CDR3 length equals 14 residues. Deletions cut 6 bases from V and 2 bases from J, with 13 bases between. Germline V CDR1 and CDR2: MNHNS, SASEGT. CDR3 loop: CASRRHGSNTEAFF. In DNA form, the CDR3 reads TGTGCCAGCAGGAGACATGGGTCTAACACTGAAGCTTTCTTT.

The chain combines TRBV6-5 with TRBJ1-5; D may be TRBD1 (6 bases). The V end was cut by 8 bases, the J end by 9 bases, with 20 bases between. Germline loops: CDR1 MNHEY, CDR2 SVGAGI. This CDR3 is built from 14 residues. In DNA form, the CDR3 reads TGTGCCAGCGGGCCCCCAGGGGAGCAATCGCCCCAGCATTTT. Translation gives CASGPPGEQSPQHF.

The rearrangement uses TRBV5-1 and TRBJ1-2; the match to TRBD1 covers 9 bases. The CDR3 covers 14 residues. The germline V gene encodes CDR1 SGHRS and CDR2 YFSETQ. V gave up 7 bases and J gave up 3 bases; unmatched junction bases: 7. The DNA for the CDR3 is TGCGCCAGCGACACGGGACAGGGAGACTATGGCTACACCTTC. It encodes CASDTGQGDYGYTF.

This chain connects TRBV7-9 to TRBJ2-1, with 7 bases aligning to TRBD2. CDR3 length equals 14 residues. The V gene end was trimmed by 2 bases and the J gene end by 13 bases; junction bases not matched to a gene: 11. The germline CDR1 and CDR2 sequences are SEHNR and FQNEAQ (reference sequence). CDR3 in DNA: TGTGCCAGCAGCTTAAGCCTAGCGGCCCGAGGTCAGTTCTTC. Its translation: CASSLSLAARGQFF. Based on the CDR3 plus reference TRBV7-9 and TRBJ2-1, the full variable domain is DTGVSQNPRHKITKRGQNVTFRCDPISEHNRLYWYRQTLGQGPEFLTYFQNEAQLEKSRLLSDRFSAERPKGSFSTLEIQRTEQGDSAMYLCASSLSLAARGQFFGPGTRLTVL.

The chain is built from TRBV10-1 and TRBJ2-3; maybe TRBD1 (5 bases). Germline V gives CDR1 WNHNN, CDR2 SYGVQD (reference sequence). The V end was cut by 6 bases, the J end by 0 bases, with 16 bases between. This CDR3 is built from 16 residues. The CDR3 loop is CASSLDRGRSTDTQYF. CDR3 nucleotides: TGCGCCAGCAGCCTCGATAGGGGCCGGAGCACAGATACGCAGTATTTT.

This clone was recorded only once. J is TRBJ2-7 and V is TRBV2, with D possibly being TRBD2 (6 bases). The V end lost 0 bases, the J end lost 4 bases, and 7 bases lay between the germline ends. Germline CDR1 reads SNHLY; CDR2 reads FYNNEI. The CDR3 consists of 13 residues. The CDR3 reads CASSEARGYEQYF. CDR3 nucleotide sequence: TGTGCCAGCAGTGAAGCGCGGGGTTACGAGCAGTACTTC.

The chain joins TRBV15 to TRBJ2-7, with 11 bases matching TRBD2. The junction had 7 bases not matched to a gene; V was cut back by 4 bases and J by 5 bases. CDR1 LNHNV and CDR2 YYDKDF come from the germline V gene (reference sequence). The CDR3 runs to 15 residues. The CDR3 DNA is TGTGCCACCAGCACACCGGGACTAGCGGATCACGAGCAGTACTTC. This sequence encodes CATSTPGLADHEQYF.

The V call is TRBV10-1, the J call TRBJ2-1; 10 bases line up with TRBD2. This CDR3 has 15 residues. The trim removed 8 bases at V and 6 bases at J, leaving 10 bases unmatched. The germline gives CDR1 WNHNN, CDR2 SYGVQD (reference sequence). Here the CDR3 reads CASPGGTSESNEQFF. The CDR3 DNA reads TGCGCCAGCCCTGGTGGGACTAGCGAGAGCAATGAGCAGTTCTTC.

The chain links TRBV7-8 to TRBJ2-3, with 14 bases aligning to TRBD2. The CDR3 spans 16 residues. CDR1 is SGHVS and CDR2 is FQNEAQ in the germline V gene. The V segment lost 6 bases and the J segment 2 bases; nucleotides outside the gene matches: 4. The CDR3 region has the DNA TGTGCCAGCAGTCAGACTAGCGGGGGGGCCACAGATACGCAGTATTTT. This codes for CASSQTSGGATDTQYF.

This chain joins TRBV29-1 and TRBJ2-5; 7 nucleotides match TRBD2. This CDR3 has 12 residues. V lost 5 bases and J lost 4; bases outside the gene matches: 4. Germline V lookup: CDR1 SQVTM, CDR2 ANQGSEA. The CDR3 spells CSVRAGLETQYF. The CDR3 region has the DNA TGCAGCGTTAGAGCGGGACTAGAGACCCAGTACTTC.